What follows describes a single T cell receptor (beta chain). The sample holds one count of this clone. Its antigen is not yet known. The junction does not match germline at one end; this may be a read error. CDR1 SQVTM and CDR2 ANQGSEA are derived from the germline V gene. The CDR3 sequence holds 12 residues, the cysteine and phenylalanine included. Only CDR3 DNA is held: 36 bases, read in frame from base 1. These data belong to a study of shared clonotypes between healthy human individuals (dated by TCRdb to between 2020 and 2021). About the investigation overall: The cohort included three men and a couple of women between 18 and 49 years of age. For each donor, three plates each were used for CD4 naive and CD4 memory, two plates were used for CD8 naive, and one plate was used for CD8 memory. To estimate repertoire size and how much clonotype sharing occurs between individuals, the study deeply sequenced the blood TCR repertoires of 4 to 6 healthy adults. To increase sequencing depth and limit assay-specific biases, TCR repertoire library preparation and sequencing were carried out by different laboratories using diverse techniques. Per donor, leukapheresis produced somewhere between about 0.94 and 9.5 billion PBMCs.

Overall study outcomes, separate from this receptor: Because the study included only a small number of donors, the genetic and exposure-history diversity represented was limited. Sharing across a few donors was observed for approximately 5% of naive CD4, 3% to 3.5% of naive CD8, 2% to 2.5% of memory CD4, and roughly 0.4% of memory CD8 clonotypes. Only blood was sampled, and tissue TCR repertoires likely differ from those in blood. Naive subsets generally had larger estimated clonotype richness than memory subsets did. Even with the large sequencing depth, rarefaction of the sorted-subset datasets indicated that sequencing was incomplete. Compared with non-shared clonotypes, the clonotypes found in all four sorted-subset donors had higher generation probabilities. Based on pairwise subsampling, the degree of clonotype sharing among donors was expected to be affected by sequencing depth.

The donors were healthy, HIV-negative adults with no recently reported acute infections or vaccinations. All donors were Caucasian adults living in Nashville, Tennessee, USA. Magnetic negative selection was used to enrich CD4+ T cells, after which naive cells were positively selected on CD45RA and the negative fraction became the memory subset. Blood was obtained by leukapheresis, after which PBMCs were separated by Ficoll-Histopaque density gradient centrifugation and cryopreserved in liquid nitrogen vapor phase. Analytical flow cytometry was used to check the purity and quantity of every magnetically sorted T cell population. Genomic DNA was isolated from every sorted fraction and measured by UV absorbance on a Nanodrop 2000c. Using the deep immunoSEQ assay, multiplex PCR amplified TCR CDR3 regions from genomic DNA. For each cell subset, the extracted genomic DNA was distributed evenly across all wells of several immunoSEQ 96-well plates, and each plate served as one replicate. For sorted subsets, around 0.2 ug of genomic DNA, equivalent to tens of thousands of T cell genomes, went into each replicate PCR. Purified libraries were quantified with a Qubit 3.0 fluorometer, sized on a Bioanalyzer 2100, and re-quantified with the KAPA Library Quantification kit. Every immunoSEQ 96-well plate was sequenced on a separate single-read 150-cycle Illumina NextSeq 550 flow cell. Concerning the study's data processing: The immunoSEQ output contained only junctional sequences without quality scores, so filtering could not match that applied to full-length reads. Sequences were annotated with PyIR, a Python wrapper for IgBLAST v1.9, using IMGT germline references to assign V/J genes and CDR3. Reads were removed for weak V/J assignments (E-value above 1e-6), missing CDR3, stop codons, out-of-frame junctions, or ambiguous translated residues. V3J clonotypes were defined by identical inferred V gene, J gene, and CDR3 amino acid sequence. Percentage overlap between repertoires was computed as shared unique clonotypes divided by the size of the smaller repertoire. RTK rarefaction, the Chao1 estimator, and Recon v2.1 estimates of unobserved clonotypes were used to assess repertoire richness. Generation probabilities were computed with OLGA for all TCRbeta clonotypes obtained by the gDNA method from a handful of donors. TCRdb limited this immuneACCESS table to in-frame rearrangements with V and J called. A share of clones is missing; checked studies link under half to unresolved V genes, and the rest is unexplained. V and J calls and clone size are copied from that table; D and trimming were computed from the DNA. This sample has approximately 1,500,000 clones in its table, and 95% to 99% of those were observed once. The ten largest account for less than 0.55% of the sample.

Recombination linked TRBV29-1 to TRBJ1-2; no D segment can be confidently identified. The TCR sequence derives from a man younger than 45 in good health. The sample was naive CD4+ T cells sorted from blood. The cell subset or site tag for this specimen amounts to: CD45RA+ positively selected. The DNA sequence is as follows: TGCGGCGTGGGCCTCGCTAACTATGGCTACACCTTC. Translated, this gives CGVGLANYGYTF.